This TCR beta chain was identified in a study of OX40 agonist ivuxolimab in advanced cancers. Libraries were prepared by immunoSEQ multiplex PCR; TCRdb keeps only in-frame clonotypes and omits some of them. The sample lists more than 80,000 clones; 87% were seen once. Sequenced material: CD4+ or CD8+ T cells sorted from blood, taken in a trial of the OX40 agonist ivuxolimab. This TCR was sampled from an adult with an advanced solid tumor such as melanoma, head and neck, liver or kidney cancer.

The CDR3 DNA follows: TGTGCCAGCAGTTTCCTGCCAGGGGATACTGGCTACACCTTC. Its translation: CASSFLPGDTGYTF. The gene calls are TRBV6-6 and TRBJ1-2; TRBD1 is a possible D gene (6 bases). The CDR3 sequence is 14 residues long. V lost 4 bases to trimming and J lost 7 bases, with 16 bases between them. The germline V gene has CDR1 MNHNY and CDR2 SVGAGI (reference sequence).